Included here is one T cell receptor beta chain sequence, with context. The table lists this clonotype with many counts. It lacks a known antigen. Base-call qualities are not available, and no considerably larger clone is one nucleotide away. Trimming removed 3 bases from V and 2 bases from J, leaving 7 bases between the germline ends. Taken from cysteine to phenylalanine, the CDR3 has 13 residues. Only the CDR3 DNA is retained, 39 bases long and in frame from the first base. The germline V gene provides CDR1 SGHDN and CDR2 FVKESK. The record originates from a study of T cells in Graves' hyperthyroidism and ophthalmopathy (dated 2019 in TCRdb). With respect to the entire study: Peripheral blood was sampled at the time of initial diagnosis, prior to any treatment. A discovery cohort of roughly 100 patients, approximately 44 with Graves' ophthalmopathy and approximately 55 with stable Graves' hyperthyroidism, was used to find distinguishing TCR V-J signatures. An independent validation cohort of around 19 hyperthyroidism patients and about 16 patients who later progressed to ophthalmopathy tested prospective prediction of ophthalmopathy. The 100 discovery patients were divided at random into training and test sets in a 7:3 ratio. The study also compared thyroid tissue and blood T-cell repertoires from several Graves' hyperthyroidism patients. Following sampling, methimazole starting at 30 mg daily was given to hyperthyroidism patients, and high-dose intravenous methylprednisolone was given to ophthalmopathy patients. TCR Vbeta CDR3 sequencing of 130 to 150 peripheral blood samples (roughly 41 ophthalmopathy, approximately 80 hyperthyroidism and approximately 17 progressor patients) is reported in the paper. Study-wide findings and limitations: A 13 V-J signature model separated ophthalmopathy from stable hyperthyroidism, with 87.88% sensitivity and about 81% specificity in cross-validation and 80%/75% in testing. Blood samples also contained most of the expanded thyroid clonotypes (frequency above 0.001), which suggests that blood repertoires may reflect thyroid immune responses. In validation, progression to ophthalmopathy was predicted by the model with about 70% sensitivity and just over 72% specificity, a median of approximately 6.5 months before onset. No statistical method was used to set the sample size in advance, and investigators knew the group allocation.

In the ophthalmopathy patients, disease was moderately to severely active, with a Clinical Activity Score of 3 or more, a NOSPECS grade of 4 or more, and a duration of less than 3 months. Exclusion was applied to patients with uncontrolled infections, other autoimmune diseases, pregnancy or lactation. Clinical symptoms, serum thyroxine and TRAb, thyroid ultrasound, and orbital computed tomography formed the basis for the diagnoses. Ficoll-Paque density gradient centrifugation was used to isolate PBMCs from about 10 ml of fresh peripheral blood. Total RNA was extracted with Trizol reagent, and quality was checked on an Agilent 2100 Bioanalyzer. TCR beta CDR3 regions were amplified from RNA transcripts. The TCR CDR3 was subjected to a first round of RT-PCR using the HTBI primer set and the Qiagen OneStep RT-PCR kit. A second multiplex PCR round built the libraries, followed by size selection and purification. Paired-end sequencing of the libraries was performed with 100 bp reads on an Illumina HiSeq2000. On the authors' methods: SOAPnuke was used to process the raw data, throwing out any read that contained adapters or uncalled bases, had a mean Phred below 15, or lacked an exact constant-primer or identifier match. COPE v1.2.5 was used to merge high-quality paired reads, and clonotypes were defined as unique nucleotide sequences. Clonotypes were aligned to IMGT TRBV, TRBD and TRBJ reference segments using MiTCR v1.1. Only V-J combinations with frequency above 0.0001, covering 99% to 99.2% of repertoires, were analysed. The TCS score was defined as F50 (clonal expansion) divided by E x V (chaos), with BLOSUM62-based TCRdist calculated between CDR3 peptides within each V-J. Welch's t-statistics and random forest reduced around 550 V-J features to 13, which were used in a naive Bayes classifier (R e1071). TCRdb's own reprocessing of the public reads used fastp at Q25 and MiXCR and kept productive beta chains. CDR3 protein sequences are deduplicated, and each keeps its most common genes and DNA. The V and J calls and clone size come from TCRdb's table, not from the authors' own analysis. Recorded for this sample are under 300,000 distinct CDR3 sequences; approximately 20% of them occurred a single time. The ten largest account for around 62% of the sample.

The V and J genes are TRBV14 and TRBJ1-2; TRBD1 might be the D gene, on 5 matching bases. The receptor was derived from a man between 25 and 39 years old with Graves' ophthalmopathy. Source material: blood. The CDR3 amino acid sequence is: CASSQGPNYGYTF. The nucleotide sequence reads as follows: TGTGCCAGCAGCCAGGGGCCGAACTATGGCTACACCTTC.